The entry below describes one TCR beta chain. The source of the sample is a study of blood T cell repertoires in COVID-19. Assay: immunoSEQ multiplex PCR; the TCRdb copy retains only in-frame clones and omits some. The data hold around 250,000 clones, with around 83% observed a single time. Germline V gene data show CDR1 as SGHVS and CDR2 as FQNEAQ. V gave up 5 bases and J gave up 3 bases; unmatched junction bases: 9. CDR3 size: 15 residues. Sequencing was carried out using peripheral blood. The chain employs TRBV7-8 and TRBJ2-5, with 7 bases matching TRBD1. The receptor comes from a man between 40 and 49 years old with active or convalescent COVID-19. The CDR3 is CASSLQPGTEETQYF. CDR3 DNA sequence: TGTGCCAGCAGCCTTCAACCTGGGACAGAAGAGACCCAGTACTTC.